This T cell receptor (beta chain) was retrieved from a study of blood T cells in healthy people across ages. This clonotype was recorded a few times. V shed 4 bases, J shed 3 bases, and the junction held 8 bases outside the gene matches. Per the germline V gene, CDR1 is SQVTM and CDR2 is ANQGSEA. The CDR3 runs 14 residues. A J-beta primer mix and a sample-barcoded 5' primer were used in a second PCR of roughly 6 to 11 cycles. TCRdb re-called the 5' RACE reads with MiXCR, one entry per CDR3 protein. The sample shows approximately 1,100,000 distinct CDR3 sequences, 35% to 55% of them seen only once. The receptor's source is a woman aged 60-75 years in good health. Sequenced material: blood. The gene calls are TRBV29-1 and TRBJ1-1, with TRBD1 matching 7 bases. CDR3 region: CSVGETGKDTEAFF. The DNA of the CDR3 is TGCAGCGTTGGCGAGACAGGGAAAGACACTGAAGCTTTCTTT.